This T cell receptor beta chain was captured by sequencing in a study of OX40 agonist ivuxolimab in advanced cancers. Method: immunoSEQ multiplex PCR; TCRdb's copy keeps in-frame clones and lacks some. The table records under 60,000 clones, 94% of them present only once. The CDR3 consists of 16 residues. Germline CDR1 is SGHTS and CDR2 is YDEGEE. V was pared by 4 bases and J by 5 bases, with 8 bases of the junction left unmatched. This clone was counted a single time. The rearrangement uses TRBV5-8 and TRBJ2-5; TRBD2 matches at 13 bases. The TCR sequence derives from an adult with an advanced solid tumor such as melanoma, head and neck, liver or kidney cancer. Sequencing used CD4+ or CD8+ T cells sorted from blood, obtained in a trial of the OX40 agonist ivuxolimab. This CDR3 is CASSPTSGRARETQYF. The CDR3 bases are TGTGCCAGCAGCCCTACTAGCGGGAGGGCCCGGGAGACCCAGTACTTC. The full variable domain, its missing parts supplied by reference TRBV5-8 and TRBJ2-5, is EAGVTQSPTHLIKTRGQQATLRCSPISGHTSVYWYQQALGLGLQFLLWYDEGEERNRGNFPPRFSGRQFPNYSSELNVNALELEDSALYLCASSPTSGRARETQYFGPGTRLLVL.